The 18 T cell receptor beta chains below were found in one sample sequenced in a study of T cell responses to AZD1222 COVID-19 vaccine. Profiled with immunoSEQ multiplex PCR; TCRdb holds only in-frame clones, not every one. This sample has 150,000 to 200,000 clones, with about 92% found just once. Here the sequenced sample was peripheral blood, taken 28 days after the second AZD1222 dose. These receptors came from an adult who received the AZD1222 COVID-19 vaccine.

The CDR3 loop reads CAISQTGTRDTEAFF. The DNA for the CDR3 is TGTGCCATCAGCCAGACCGGGACTAGAGACACTGAAGCTTTCTTT. The chain is built from TRBV10-3 and TRBJ1-1; the D gene is possibly TRBD1 (5 bases). Trimming left V 6 bases short and J 3 bases short, with 17 bases between. The CDR3 is 15 amino acids. Germline V gene sequence: CDR1 ENHRY, CDR2 SYGVKD.

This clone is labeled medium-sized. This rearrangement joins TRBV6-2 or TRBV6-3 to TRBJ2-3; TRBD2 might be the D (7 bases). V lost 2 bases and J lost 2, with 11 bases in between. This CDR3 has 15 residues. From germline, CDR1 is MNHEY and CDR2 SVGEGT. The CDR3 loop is CASSYGGAVTDTQYF. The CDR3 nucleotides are TGTGCCAGCAGTTACGGGGGGGCCGTCACAGATACGCAGTATTTT.

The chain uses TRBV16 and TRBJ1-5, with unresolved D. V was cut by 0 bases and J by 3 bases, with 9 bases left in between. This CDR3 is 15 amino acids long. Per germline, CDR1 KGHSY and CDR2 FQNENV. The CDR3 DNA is TGTGCCAGCAGCCAATCGGAACGTATCAATCAGCCCCAGCATTTT. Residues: CASSQSERINQPQHF.

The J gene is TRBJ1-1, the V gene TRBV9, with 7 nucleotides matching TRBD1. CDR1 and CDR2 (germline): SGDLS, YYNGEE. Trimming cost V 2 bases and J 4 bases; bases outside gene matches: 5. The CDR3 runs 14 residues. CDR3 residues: CASSVEGARTEAFF. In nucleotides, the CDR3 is TGTGCCAGCAGCGTGGAGGGGGCTCGCACTGAAGCTTTCTTT.

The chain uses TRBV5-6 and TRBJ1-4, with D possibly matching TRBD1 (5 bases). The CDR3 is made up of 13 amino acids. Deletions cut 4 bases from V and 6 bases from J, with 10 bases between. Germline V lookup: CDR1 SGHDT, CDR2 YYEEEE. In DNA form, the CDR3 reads TGTGCCAGCAGCCCCGGGGCCTATGAAAAACTGTTTTTT. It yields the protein CASSPGAYEKLFF.

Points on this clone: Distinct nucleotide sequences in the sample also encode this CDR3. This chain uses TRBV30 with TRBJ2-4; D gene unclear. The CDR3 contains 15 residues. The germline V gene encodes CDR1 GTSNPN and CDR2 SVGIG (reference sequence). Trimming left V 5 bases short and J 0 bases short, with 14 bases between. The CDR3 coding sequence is TGTGCCTGGGAGGATTCGGGTGTAGCCAAAAACATTCAGTACTTC. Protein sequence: CAWEDSGVAKNIQYF.

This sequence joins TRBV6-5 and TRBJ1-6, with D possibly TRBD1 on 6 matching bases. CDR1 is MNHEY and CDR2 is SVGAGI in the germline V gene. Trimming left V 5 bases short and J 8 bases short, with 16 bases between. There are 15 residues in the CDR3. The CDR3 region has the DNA TGTGCCAGCAGTCGGACAGTCAAGGGGGATTCACCCCTCCACTTT. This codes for CASSRTVKGDSPLHF.

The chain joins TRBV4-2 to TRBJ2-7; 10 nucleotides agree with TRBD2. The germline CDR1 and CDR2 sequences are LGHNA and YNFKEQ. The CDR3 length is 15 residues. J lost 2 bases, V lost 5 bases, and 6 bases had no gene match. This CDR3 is CASSWGTSEPYEQYF. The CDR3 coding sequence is TGTGCCAGCAGCTGGGGGACTAGCGAACCCTACGAGCAGTACTTC.

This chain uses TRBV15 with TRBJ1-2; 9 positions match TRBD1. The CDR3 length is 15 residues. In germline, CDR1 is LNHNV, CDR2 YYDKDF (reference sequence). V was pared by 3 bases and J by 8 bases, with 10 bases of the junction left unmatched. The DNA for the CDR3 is TGTGCCACCAGCAGTGTCACCGGGACAGGGTTCGGCTACACCTTC. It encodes CATSSVTGTGFGYTF.

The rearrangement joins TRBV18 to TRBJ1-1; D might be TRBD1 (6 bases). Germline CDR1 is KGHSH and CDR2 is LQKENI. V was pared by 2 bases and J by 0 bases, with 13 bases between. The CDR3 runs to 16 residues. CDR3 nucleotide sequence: TGTGCCAGCTCACCAATTGGGGGCGGGTTGAACACTGAAGCTTTCTTT. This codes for CASSPIGGGLNTEAFF.

The DNA for the CDR3 is TGTGCCAGCAGCTACGGGACAGCCGAAGCTTTCTTT. Amino acid sequence: CASSYGTAEAFF. The rearrangement uses TRBV7-9 and TRBJ1-1; 7 bases are a match to TRBD1. The J segment lost 8 bases and the V segment lost 4 bases, leaving 4 bases of the junction unmatched. This CDR3 contains 12 residues. CDR1 is SEHNR, CDR2 FQNEAQ, per germline (reference sequence). The full variable domain, its missing parts supplied by reference TRBV7-9 and TRBJ1-1, is DTGVSQNPRHKITKRGQNVTFRCDPISEHNRLYWYRQTLGQGPEFLTYFQNEAQLEKSRLLSDRFSAERPKGSFSTLEIQRTEQGDSAMYLCASSYGTAEAFFGQGTRLTVV.

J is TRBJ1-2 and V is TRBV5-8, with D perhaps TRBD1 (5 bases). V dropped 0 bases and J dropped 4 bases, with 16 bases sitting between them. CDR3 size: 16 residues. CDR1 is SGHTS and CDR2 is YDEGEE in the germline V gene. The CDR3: CASSLARRGKSYGYTF. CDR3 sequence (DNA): TGTGCCAGCAGCTTGGCTAGGCGGGGGAAGAGCTATGGCTACACCTTC.

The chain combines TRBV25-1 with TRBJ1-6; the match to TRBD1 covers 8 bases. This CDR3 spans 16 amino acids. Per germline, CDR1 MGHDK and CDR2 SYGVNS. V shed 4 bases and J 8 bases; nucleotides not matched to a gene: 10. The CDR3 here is CASSAGGPVRDSPLHF. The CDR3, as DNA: TGTGCCAGCAGTGCAGGGGGCCCGGTTCGGGATTCACCCCTCCACTTT.

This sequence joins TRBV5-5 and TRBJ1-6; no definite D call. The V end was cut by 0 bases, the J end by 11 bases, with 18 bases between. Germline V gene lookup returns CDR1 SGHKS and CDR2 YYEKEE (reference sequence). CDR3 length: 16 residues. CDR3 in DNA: TGTGCCAGCAGCTTGGGGGTTCGAGGAGTGTCGACACCCCTCCACTTT. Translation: CASSLGVRGVSTPLHF. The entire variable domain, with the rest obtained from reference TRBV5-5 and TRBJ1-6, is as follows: DAGVTQSPTHLIKTRGQQVTLRCSPISGHKSVSWYQQVLGQGPQFIFQYYEKEERGRGNFPDRFSARQFPNYSSELNVNALLLGDSALYLCASSLGVRGVSTPLHFGNGTRLTVT.

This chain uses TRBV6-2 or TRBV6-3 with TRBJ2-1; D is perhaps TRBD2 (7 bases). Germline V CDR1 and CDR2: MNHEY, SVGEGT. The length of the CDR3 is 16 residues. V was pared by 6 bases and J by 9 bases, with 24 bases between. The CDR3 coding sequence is TGTGCCAGCAGCCCTTGGGGGGGGGCCTCAGGAGGTGAGCAGTTCTTC. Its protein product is CASSPWGGASGGEQFF.

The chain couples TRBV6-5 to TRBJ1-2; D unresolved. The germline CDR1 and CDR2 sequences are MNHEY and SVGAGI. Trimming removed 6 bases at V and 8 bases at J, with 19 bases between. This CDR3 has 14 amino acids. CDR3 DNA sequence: TGTGCCAGCAGGGAGACTGGGCCCGCGGGGGGCTACACCTTC. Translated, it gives CASRETGPAGGYTF.

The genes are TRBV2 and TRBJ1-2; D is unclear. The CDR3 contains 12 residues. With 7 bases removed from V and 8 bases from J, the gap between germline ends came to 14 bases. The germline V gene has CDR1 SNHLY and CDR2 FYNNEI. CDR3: CASTVGPGGYTF. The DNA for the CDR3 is TGTGCCAGCACTGTCGGCCCGGGCGGCTACACCTTC.

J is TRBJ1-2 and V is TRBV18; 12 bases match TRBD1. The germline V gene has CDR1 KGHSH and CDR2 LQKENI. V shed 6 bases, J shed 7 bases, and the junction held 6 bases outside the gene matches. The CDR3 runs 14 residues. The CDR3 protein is CASSQRDRGPGYTF. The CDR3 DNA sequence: TGTGCCAGCTCTCAGAGGGACAGGGGGCCTGGCTACACCTTC.